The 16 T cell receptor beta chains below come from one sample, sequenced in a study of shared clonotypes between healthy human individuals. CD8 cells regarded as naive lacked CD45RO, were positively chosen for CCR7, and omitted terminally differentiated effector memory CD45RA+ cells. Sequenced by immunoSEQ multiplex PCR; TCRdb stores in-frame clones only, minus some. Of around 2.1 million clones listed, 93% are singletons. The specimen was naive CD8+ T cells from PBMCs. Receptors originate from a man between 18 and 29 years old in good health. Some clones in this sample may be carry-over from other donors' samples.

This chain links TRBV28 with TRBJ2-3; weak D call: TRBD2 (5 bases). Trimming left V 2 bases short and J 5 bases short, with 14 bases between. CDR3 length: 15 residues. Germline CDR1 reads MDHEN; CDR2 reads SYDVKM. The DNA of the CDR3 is TGTGCCAGCAGTTTAAGGGCGTCGAGGGAAGATACGCAGTATTTT. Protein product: CASSLRASREDTQYF.

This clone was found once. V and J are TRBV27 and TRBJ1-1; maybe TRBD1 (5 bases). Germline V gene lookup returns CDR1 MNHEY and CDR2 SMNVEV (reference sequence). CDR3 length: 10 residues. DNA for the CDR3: TGTGCTATCGGCAGGGACGGAGCTTTCTTT. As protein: CAIGRDGAFF.

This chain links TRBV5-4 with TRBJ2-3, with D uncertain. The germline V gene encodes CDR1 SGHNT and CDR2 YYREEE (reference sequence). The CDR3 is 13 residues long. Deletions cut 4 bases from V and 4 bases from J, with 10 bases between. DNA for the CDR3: TGTGCCAGCAGCACCGGCCGCTCAGATACGCAGTATTTT. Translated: CASSTGRSDTQYF.

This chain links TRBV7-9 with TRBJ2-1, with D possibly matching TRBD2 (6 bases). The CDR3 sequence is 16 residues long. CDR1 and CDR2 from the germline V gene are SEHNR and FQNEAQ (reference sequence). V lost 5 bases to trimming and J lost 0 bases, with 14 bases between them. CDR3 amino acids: CASSPPRRASYNEQFF. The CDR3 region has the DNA TGTGCCAGCAGCCCTCCCCGGAGGGCCTCCTACAATGAGCAGTTCTTC. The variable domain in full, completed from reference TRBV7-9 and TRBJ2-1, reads DTGVSQNPRHKITKRGQNVTFRCDPISEHNRLYWYRQTLGQGPEFLTYFQNEAQLEKSRLLSDRFSAERPKGSFSTLEIQRTEQGDSAMYLCASSPPRRASYNEQFFGPGTRLTVL.

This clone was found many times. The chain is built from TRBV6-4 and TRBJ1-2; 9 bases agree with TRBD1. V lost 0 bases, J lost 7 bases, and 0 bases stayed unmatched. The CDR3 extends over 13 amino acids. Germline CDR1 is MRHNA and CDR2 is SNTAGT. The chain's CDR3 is CASSDSTGGGYTF. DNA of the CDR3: TGTGCCAGCAGTGACTCGACAGGGGGTGGCTACACCTTC.

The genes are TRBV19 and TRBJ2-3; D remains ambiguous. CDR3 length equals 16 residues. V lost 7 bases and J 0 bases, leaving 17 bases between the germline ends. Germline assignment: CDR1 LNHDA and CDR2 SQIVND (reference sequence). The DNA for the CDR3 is TGTGCCAGTACTCCGACCCAGTTAGCTAGCACAGATACGCAGTATTTT. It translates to CASTPTQLASTDTQYF. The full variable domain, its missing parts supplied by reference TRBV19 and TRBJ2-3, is DGGITQSPKYLFRKEGQNVTLSCEQNLNHDAMYWYRQDPGQGLRLIYYSQIVNDFQKGDIAEGYSVSREKKESFPLTVTSAQKNPTAFYLCASTPTQLASTDTQYFGPGTRLTVL.

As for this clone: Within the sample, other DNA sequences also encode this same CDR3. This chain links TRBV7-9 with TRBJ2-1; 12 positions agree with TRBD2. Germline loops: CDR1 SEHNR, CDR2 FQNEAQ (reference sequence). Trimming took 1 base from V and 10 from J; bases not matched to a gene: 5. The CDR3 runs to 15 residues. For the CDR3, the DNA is TGTGCCAGCAGCTTAGGACTAGCGGGAGTAGACGAGCAGTTCTTC. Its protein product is CASSLGLAGVDEQFF. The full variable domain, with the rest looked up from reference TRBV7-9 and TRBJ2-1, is DTGVSQNPRHKITKRGQNVTFRCDPISEHNRLYWYRQTLGQGPEFLTYFQNEAQLEKSRLLSDRFSAERPKGSFSTLEIQRTEQGDSAMYLCASSLGLAGVDEQFFGPGTRLTVL.

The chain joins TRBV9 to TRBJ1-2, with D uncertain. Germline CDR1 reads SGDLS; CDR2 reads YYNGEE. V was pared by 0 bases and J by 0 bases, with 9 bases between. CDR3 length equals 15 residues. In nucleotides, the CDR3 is TGTGCCAGCAGCGTAGGGTCGAAGTCTAACTATGGCTACACCTTC. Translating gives CASSVGSKSNYGYTF.

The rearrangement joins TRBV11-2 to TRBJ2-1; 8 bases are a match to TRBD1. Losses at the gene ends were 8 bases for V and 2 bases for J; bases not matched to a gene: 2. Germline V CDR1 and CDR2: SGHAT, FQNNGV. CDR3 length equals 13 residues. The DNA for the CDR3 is TGTGCCAGCTGGGACAGGACCTACAATGAGCAGTTCTTC. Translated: CASWDRTYNEQFF.

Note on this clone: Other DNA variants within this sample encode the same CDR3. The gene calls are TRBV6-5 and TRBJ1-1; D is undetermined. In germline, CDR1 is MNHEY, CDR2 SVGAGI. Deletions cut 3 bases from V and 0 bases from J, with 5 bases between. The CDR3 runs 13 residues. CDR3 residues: CASSYTVNTEAFF. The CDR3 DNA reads TGTGCCAGCAGTTATACAGTGAACACTGAAGCTTTCTTT.

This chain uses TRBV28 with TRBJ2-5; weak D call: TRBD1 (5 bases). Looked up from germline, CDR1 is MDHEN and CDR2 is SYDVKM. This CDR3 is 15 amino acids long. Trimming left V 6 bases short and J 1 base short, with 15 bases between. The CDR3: CASRRLQGPQETQYF. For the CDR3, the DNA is TGTGCCAGCAGACGGCTCCAGGGCCCCCAAGAGACCCAGTACTTC.

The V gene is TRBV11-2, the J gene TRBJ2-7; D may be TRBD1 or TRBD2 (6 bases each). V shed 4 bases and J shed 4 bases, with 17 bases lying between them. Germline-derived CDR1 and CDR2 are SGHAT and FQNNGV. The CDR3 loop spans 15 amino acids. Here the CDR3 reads CASSSRGPGGYEQYF. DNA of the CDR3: TGTGCCAGCAGCTCCCGGGGGCCAGGCGGATACGAGCAGTACTTC.

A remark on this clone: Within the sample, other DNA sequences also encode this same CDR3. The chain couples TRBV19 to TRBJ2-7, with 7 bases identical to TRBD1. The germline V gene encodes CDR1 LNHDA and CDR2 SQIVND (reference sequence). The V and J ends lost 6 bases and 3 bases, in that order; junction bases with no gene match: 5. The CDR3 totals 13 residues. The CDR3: CASSLTGSYEQYF. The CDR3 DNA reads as TGTGCCAGTAGCCTGACAGGGAGCTACGAGCAGTACTTC.

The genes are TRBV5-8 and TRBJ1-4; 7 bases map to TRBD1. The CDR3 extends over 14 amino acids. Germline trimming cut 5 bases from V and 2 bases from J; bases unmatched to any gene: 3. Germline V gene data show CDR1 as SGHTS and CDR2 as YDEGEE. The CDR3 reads CASSLQGTNEKLFF. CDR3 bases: TGTGCCAGCAGTTTACAGGGGACTAATGAAAAACTGTTTTTT.

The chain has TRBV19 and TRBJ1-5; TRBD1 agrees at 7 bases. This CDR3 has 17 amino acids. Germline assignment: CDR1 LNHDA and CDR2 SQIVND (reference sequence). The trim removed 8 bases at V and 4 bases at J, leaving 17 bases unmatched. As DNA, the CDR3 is TGTGCCAGTTTTTACCGCCACCGGGACAGTCCTAATCAGCCCCAGCATTTT. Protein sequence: CASFYRHRDSPNQPQHF.

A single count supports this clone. The CDR3 DNA is TGTGCCATCAGTTCCACCTTGACAGCGACCTACGAGCAGTACTTC. Protein: CAISSTLTATYEQYF. The chain links TRBV10-3 to TRBJ2-7; weak D call: TRBD1 (5 bases). The CDR3 is made up of 15 amino acids. CDR1 is ENHRY, CDR2 SYGVKD, per germline. The ends were cut back, 5 bases at V and 2 bases at J, with 16 bases in the middle.